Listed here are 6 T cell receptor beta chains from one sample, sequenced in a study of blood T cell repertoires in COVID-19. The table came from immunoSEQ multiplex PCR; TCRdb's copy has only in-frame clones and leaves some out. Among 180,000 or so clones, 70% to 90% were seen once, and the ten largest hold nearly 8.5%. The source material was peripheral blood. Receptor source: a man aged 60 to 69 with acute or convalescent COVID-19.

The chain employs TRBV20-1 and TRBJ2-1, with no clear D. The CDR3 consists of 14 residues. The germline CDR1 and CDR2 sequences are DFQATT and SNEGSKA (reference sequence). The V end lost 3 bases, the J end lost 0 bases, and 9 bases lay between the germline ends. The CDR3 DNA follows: TGCAGTGCTAGTCTAAGTCCCTCCTACAATGAGCAGTTCTTC. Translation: CSASLSPSYNEQFF.

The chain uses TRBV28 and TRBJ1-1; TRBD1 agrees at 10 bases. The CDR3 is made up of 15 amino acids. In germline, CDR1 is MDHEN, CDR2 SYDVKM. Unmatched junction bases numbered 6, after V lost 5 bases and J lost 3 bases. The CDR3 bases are TGTGCCAGCAGTGACCCCGGGACAGGGGACACTGAAGCTTTCTTT. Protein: CASSDPGTGDTEAFF.

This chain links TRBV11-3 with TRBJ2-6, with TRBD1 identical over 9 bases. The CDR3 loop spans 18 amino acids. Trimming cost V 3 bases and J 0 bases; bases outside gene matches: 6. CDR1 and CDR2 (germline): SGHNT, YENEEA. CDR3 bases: TGTGCCAGCAGCTTCCGGACAGGGGCCAGCTCTGGGGCCAACGTCCTGACTTTC. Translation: CASSFRTGASSGANVLTF.

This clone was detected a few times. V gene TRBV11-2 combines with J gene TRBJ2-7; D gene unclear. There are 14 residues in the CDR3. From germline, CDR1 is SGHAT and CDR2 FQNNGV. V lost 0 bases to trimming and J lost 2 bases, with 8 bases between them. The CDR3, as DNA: TGTGCCAGCAGCTTAGATCTGGGCCCCTACGAGCAGTACTTC. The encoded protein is CASSLDLGPYEQYF.

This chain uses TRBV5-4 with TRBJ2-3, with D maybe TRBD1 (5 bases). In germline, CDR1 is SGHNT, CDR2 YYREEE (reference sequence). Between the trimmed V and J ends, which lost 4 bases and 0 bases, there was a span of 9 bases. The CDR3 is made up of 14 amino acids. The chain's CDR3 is CASSHRQSTDTQYF. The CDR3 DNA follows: TGTGCCAGCAGCCACCGACAGAGCACAGATACGCAGTATTTT.

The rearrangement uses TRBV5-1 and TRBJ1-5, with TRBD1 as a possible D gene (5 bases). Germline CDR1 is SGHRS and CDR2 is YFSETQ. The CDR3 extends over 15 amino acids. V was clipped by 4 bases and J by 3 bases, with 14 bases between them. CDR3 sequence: CASSPSVGANQPQHF. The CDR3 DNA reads TGCGCCAGCAGCCCCTCCGTAGGGGCCAATCAGCCCCAGCATTTT.